The 16 T cell receptor beta chains below all came from one sample that was sequenced in a study of Graves' ophthalmopathy and Graves' hyperthyroidism. Amplification of the TCR beta CDR3 regions used RNA transcripts (as template). An initial RT-PCR round employing HTBI primers preceded a second-round multiplex PCR. TCRdb ran MiXCR on the multiplex PCR reads and lists one entry per CDR3 protein. Counted here are over a million distinct CDR3 sequences, approximately 35% occurring once; the ten biggest clones make up around 10%. The specimen was peripheral blood or thyroid tissue (not recorded which). These receptors were collected from an adult man with Graves' hyperthyroidism.

This clonotype occurred a few times. The chain links TRBV20-1 to TRBJ2-2; possible D gene TRBD1, 6 bases. V shed 2 bases and J shed 7 bases, with 23 bases lying between them. The CDR3 runs to 17 residues. Germline V lookup: CDR1 DFQATT, CDR2 SNEGSKA (reference sequence). This CDR3 reads CSARKTGSPTRGGELFF. CDR3 sequence (DNA): TGCAGTGCTAGAAAAACAGGGTCCCCCACACGGGGCGGGGAGCTGTTTTTT.

This rearrangement joins TRBV10-3 to TRBJ1-2; D is perhaps TRBD1 (5 bases). The ends were cut back, 6 bases at V and 5 bases at J, with 13 bases in the middle. Germline values: CDR1 ENHRY, CDR2 SYGVKD. CDR3 length: 13 amino acids. Here the CDR3 reads CAISDQGLYGYTF. CDR3 in DNA: TGTGCCATCAGCGACCAGGGACTATATGGCTACACCTTC.

The chain is built from TRBV29-1 and TRBJ2-2, with no clear D. Trimming took off 4 bases at V and 0 bases at J, with 12 bases between the two ends. Germline CDR1 and CDR2: SQVTM and ANQGSEA. CDR3 length: 15 amino acids. The chain's CDR3 is CSVVGANTNTGELFF. CDR3 nucleotides: TGCAGCGTTGTAGGAGCGAATACGAACACCGGGGAGCTGTTTTTT.

This clonotype was counted many times. The chain uses TRBV29-1 and TRBJ2-7; no definite D call. CDR1 SQVTM and CDR2 ANQGSEA come from the germline V gene. CDR3 length: 14 residues. The V and J ends lost 5 bases and 2 bases respectively, with 16 bases between them. The CDR3 bases are TGCAGCGTTCTTCTGAGCGACGCAGCCTACGAGCAGTACTTC. Its translation: CSVLLSDAAYEQYF.

Ten or more counts support this clonotype. This chain links TRBV18 with TRBJ2-5; D is uncertain. The CDR3 runs 12 residues. Germline loops: CDR1 KGHSH, CDR2 LQKENI. V lost 8 bases to trimming and J lost 5 bases, with 12 bases between them. The CDR3 is CASSPTRETQYF. In nucleotides, the CDR3 is TGTGCCAGCAGCCCTACCCGGGAGACCCAGTACTTC. Complete variable domain (other parts from reference TRBV18 and TRBJ2-5): NAGVMQNPRHLVRRRGQEARLRCSPMKGHSHVYWYRQLPEEGLKFMVYLQKENIIDESGMPKERFSAEFPKEGPSILRIQQVVRGDSAAYFCASSPTRETQYFGPGTRLLVL.

This clonotype occurred many times. The gene calls are TRBV10-3 and TRBJ2-6; 7 bases agree with TRBD1. The V segment lost 6 bases and the J segment 0 bases; nucleotides outside the gene matches: 2. The CDR3 has 15 amino acids. CDR1 and CDR2 from the germline V gene are ENHRY and SYGVKD. The chain's CDR3 is CAISGQDSGANVLTF. CDR3 nucleotide sequence: TGTGCCATCAGCGGACAGGACTCTGGGGCCAACGTCCTGACTTTC.

At least ten counts were recorded for this clonotype. This sequence joins TRBV10-3 and TRBJ1-1, with TRBD1 identical over 9 bases. The CDR3 runs to 12 residues. Trimming removed 6 bases from V and 4 bases from J; junction bases left unmatched: 0. The germline V gene has CDR1 ENHRY and CDR2 SYGVKD. Here the CDR3 DNA reads TGTGCCATCAGGGGACAGGGCACTGAAGCTTTCTTT. Encoded protein: CAIRGQGTEAFF.

This clonotype was observed a few times. The chain joins TRBV19 to TRBJ1-5; D call uncertain. The V end lost 7 bases, the J end lost 2 bases, and 27 bases lay between the germline ends. The CDR3 loop spans 19 amino acids. Per germline, CDR1 LNHDA and CDR2 SQIVND (reference sequence). CDR3 sequence reads: CASKEVDVVFTAGNQPQHF. The CDR3 DNA follows: TGTGCCAGTAAAGAGGTCGATGTGGTTTTTACGGCGGGCAATCAGCCCCAGCATTTT.

At least ten counts were recorded for this clonotype. The gene calls are TRBV6-4 and TRBJ1-6, with D perhaps matching TRBD1 (5 bases). The CDR3 contains 15 residues. CDR1 and CDR2 (germline): MRHNA, SNTAGT. V was trimmed by 3 bases and J by 13 bases, leaving 19 bases between them. The CDR3 coding sequence is TGTGCCAGCAGTGAATCAGTGGCAAGGGGATCCCCCCTCCACTTT. This encodes CASSESVARGSPLHF.

This clonotype was seen more than once but under ten times. The rearrangement links TRBV6-5 to TRBJ1-1; 9 nucleotides agree with TRBD1. This CDR3 spans 17 amino acids. The V gene's germline CDR1 is MNHEY and CDR2 SVGAGI. V lost 2 bases to trimming and J lost 0 bases; unmatched junction nucleotides: 7. CDR3 residues: CASSYKGTGKLNTEAFF. The CDR3, as DNA: TGTGCCAGCAGTTACAAAGGGACAGGGAAATTGAACACTGAAGCTTTCTTT.

Ten or more counts support this clonotype. CDR3 in amino acids: CSVRHSTNQPQHF. CDR3 DNA: TGCAGCGTCAGACACAGTACTAATCAGCCCCAGCATTTT. The chain carries TRBV29-1 and TRBJ1-5; no clear D. CDR1 SQVTM and CDR2 ANQGSEA come from the germline V gene. The CDR3 is made up of 13 amino acids. The germline V and J ends were trimmed by 6 bases and 4 bases, with 13 bases remaining between them.

This sequence joins TRBV7-9 and TRBJ1-1; D ambiguous. Germline-derived CDR1 and CDR2 are SEHNR and FQNEAQ (reference sequence). This CDR3 has 14 amino acids. Trimming removed 1 base at V and 11 bases at J, with 17 bases between. In nucleotides, the CDR3 is TGTGCCAGCAGCTTAGTGAGGGAGGTTGCGGCGGCTTTCTTT. This codes for CASSLVREVAAAFF.

This clonotype was detected only a few times. The J gene is TRBJ2-7, the V gene TRBV27; the match to TRBD1 covers 7 bases. The germline gives CDR1 MNHEY, CDR2 SMNVEV (reference sequence). This CDR3 region has 14 residues. The J segment lost 8 bases and the V segment lost 2 bases, leaving 9 bases of the junction unmatched. The CDR3 spells CASSLGYRQGQQYF. The CDR3 bases are TGTGCCAGCAGTTTAGGATACCGACAGGGACAGCAGTACTTC.

This clonotype was seen repeatedly, ten times or more. The V and J genes are TRBV7-2 and TRBJ2-2, with D perhaps matching TRBD1 (5 bases). Germline CDR1 and CDR2: SGHTA and FQGNSA. The V gene lost 8 bases and the J gene lost 2 bases, with 12 bases spanning the gap. This CDR3 has 14 residues. The CDR3 loop is CASGKGLNTGELFF. Written as DNA, the CDR3 is TGTGCCAGCGGGAAGGGGTTAAACACCGGGGAGCTGTTTTTT.

In this sample, this clonotype turned up a few times. The junction departs from the called germline gene at one end, perhaps through a read error. The chain joins TRBV10-3 to TRBJ2-5; D is undetermined. Germline V gene lookup returns CDR1 ENHRY and CDR2 SYGVKD. The CDR3 has 14 residues. CDR3 DNA: TGTGCCAGCAGTCGCCTAGGTGCAAGAGAGACCCAGTACTTC. Amino acid sequence: CASSRLGARETQYF.

The V gene is TRBV11-2, the J gene TRBJ2-7, with D perhaps matching TRBD2 (6 bases). Trimming cost V 0 bases and J 3 bases, with 18 bases left between them. This CDR3 is built from 17 residues. Per the germline V gene, CDR1 is SGHAT and CDR2 is FQNNGV. The CDR3 bases are TGTGCCAGCAGCTTAGATTGGGAGGTCAGCGCGCTCTACGAGCAGTACTTC. This gives the protein CASSLDWEVSALYEQYF.